The 32 T cell receptor beta chains below were found in one sample sequenced in a study of cytomegalovirus exposure and HLA in healthy donors. The PCR employed 60 Vbeta primers together with 13 Jbeta primers. The assay was immunoSEQ multiplex PCR, and TCRdb's table has in-frame clones only and misses some. The sample totals tens of thousands of clones. Sequenced input: PBMCs. These receptors came from a middle-aged man in good health and CMV-seronegative.

V and J are TRBV6-1 and TRBJ1-6, with D possibly being TRBD1 (5 bases). In germline, CDR1 is MNHNS, CDR2 SASEGT. The V end was cut by 4 bases, the J end by 0 bases, with 16 bases between. The CDR3 covers 18 residues. This CDR3 is CASSAGGGVASYNSPLHF. CDR3 bases: TGTGCCAGCAGTGCCGGAGGAGGGGTGGCCTCCTATAATTCACCCCTCCACTTT.

The V gene is TRBV30, the J gene TRBJ1-2, with 10 bases fitting TRBD1. The CDR3 contains 14 residues. Trimming at V came to 5 bases and at J to 5 bases, leaving 8 bases not matched to a gene. Germline V gene lookup returns CDR1 GTSNPN and CDR2 SVGIG (reference sequence). CDR3 sequence: CAWGGRDRGYGYTF. The CDR3 bases are TGTGCCTGGGGTGGGCGGGACAGGGGTTATGGCTACACCTTC.

The rearrangement links TRBV7-3 to TRBJ2-3, with 8 nucleotides matching TRBD2. In germline, CDR1 is SGHTA, CDR2 FQGTGA. This CDR3 contains 15 residues. Trimming at V came to 5 bases and at J to 6 bases, leaving 10 bases not matched to a gene. The CDR3 protein is CASSRSGGPQDTQYF. The DNA for the CDR3 is TGTGCCAGCAGCCGAAGCGGGGGCCCCCAGGATACGCAGTATTTT. The entire variable domain, with the rest obtained from reference TRBV7-3 and TRBJ2-3, is as follows: GAGVSQTPSNKVTEKGKYVELRCDPISGHTALYWYRQSLGQGPEFLIYFQGTGAADDSGLPNDRFFAVRPEGSVSTLKIQRTERGDSAVYLCASSRSGGPQDTQYFGPGTRLTVL.

The genes are TRBV5-1 and TRBJ1-2; 8 bases fit TRBD1. CDR3 length: 14 amino acids. In germline, CDR1 is SGHRS, CDR2 YFSETQ. The J segment lost 4 bases and the V segment lost 4 bases, leaving 6 bases of the junction unmatched. The CDR3 sequence is CASSSGQGPYGYTF. CDR3 nucleotides: TGCGCCAGCAGCAGTGGACAGGGACCCTATGGCTACACCTTC.

V gene TRBV29-1 combines with J gene TRBJ2-3; TRBD1 might be the D (7 bases). CDR1 SQVTM and CDR2 ANQGSEA come from the germline V gene. CDR3 length: 13 amino acids. Trimming shortened V by 7 bases and J by 3 bases, and 14 bases separated the two germline ends. The CDR3, as DNA: TGCAGCGCCCGACAGGGAGGTACAGATACGCAGTATTTT. Translated: CSARQGGTDTQYF.

In the case of this clone: Different DNA sequences within this sample yield the same CDR3. The chain employs TRBV5-1 and TRBJ2-1, with 9 bases fitting TRBD1. V was pared by 4 bases and J by 2 bases, with 4 bases of the junction left unmatched. Germline CDR1 and CDR2: SGHRS and YFSETQ. The CDR3 is 15 residues long. CDR3 in amino acids: CASSPGQGTYNEQFF. The CDR3 DNA reads TGCGCCAGCAGCCCGGGACAGGGAACCTACAATGAGCAGTTCTTC.

J is TRBJ1-5 and V is TRBV19; no reliable D call. Trimming took off 5 bases at V and 5 bases at J, with 7 bases between the two ends. Germline CDR1 and CDR2: LNHDA and SQIVND (reference sequence). The CDR3 is 12 residues long. The CDR3 nucleotides are TGTGCCAGTAGTGACATAGATCAGCCCCAGCATTTT. Protein: CASSDIDQPQHF.

The rearrangement links TRBV10-3 to TRBJ2-1, with 8 bases aligning to TRBD2. CDR3 size: 13 residues. CDR1 ENHRY and CDR2 SYGVKD come from the germline V gene. The V segment lost 9 bases and the J segment 6 bases; nucleotides outside the gene matches: 7. This chain's CDR3 is CAIKPGLANEQFF. The CDR3 DNA reads TGTGCCATAAAACCCGGACTAGCCAATGAGCAGTTCTTC.

Written as DNA, the CDR3 is TGTGCCACTTCGGACACGGAAAGCTCTGGGGCCAACGTCCTGACTTTC. It codes for CATSDTESSGANVLTF. J is TRBJ2-6 and V is TRBV6-4; maybe TRBD1 (5 bases). V was pared by 10 bases and J by 0 bases, with 16 bases between. Germline V gene sequence: CDR1 MRHNA, CDR2 SNTAGT. CDR3 length: 16 residues.

This chain's CDR3 is CASSTTSGPNLQETQYF. CDR3 DNA sequence: TGCGCCAGCAGTACTACTAGCGGGCCCAACTTACAAGAGACCCAGTACTTC. The genes are TRBV5-1 and TRBJ2-5; TRBD2 aligns across 9 bases. J lost 2 bases, V lost 5 bases, and 13 bases had no gene match. CDR1 and CDR2 from the germline V gene are SGHRS and YFSETQ. The CDR3 loop spans 17 amino acids.

This chain connects TRBV6-5 to TRBJ1-1; 11 positions agree with TRBD1. CDR3 length: 15 residues. Germline V CDR1 and CDR2: MNHEY, SVGAGI. The V and J ends lost 2 bases and 11 bases, in that order; junction bases with no gene match: 10. This chain's CDR3 is CASSYDGQGAGWAFF. The CDR3 DNA reads as TGTGCCAGCAGTTACGACGGACAGGGGGCAGGGTGGGCTTTCTTT.

The chain couples TRBV13 to TRBJ2-7; a possible D gene is TRBD1 (6 bases). This CDR3 has 14 amino acids. Deletions cut 4 bases from V and 5 bases from J, with 15 bases between. The germline gives CDR1 PRHDT, CDR2 FYEKMQ (reference sequence). The CDR3: CASSSVGTKHEQYF. For the CDR3, the DNA is TGTGCCAGCAGCTCCGTAGGGACAAAGCACGAGCAGTACTTC.

The chain links TRBV30 to TRBJ2-1; no clear D. V lost 0 bases and J 6 bases, leaving 15 bases between the germline ends. The CDR3 is made up of 15 amino acids. The germline V gene has CDR1 GTSNPN and CDR2 SVGIG (reference sequence). The CDR3 region is CAWSVRGTISNEQFF. CDR3 in DNA: TGTGCCTGGAGTGTACGAGGAACAATAAGCAATGAGCAGTTCTTC.

This chain uses TRBV5-1 with TRBJ2-2; TRBD2 is a possible D gene (5 bases). Deletions cut 2 bases from V and 3 bases from J, with 11 bases between. Germline CDR1 is SGHRS and CDR2 is YFSETQ. The CDR3 runs 15 residues. CDR3 region: CASSFEGRDTGELFF. DNA of the CDR3: TGCGCCAGCAGCTTTGAAGGGCGGGACACCGGGGAGCTGTTTTTT.

The chain links TRBV29-1 to TRBJ2-5, with 11 bases identical to TRBD2. Germline V gene sequence: CDR1 SQVTM, CDR2 ANQGSEA. The CDR3 sequence is 14 residues long. V dropped 6 bases and J dropped 0; count of bases not matched to a gene: 3. This CDR3 reads CSVETSGNQETQYF. In nucleotides, the CDR3 is TGCAGCGTCGAGACTAGCGGGAACCAAGAGACCCAGTACTTC.

The CDR3 spells CASSFSTGIDGYTF. DNA of the CDR3: TGTGCCAGCAGTTTCTCGACAGGGATTGATGGCTACACCTTC. This sequence joins TRBV27 and TRBJ1-2; 7 nucleotides agree with TRBD1. V dropped 3 bases and J dropped 6; count of bases not matched to a gene: 7. This CDR3 contains 14 residues. Germline CDR1 reads MNHEY; CDR2 reads SMNVEV (reference sequence).

This rearrangement joins TRBV5-4 to TRBJ2-3, with 11 bases identical to TRBD2. CDR1 is SGHNT and CDR2 is YYREEE in the germline V gene (reference sequence). This CDR3 comprises 16 residues. The junction had 5 bases not matched to a gene; V was cut back by 3 bases and J by 2 bases. The CDR3 DNA reads TGTGCCAGCAGCTCGCGACTAGCGGGGAACACAGATACGCAGTATTTT. Its protein product is CASSSRLAGNTDTQYF. Full variable domain (missing parts from reference TRBV5-4 and TRBJ2-3): ETGVTQSPTHLIKTRGQQVTLRCSSQSGHNTVSWYQQALGQGPQFIFQYYREEENGRGNFPPRFSGLQFPNYSSELNVNALELDDSALYLCASSSRLAGNTDTQYFGPGTRLTVL.

The rearrangement uses TRBV6-5 and TRBJ2-7, with TRBD1 matching over 8 bases. The CDR3 covers 15 residues. The junction had 4 bases not matched to a gene; V was cut back by 2 bases and J by 1 base. CDR1 is MNHEY, CDR2 SVGAGI, per germline. The CDR3 protein is CASSYTQGASYEQYF. The CDR3 coding sequence is TGTGCCAGCAGTTACACTCAGGGGGCATCCTACGAGCAGTACTTC.

The V call is TRBV28, the J call TRBJ2-1, with a tentative D call TRBD2 (6 bases). CDR3 length: 14 residues. V was cut by 3 bases and J by 10 bases, with 16 bases left in between. Germline CDR1 is MDHEN and CDR2 is SYDVKM. The CDR3: CASSLGGDKDEQFF. The CDR3 DNA reads TGTGCCAGCAGTTTGGGCGGGGATAAGGACGAGCAGTTCTTC.

V is TRBV6-4 and J is TRBJ2-2; a weak D match, TRBD1 (5 bases). Germline V gives CDR1 MRHNA, CDR2 SNTAGT. The CDR3 is made up of 14 amino acids. Trimming left V 3 bases short and J 7 bases short, with 12 bases between. DNA for the CDR3: TGTGCCAGCAGTGAGGCTGCCGACAGCGGGGAGCTGTTTTTT. This codes for CASSEAADSGELFF.

V and J are TRBV9 and TRBJ2-1; 7 bases match TRBD2. Germline lookup yields CDR1 SGDLS and CDR2 YYNGEE. The CDR3 is made up of 14 amino acids. The ends lost 3 bases at V and 7 bases at J; junction bases unmatched: 7. Here the CDR3 DNA reads TGTGCCAGCAGCGACCGGACTAGAGCAAATGAGCAGTTCTTC. Translated: CASSDRTRANEQFF.

The CDR3 reads CASSLASGTGKSYEQYF. DNA of the CDR3: TGTGCCAGCAGCTTAGCGTCTGGGACAGGTAAATCCTACGAGCAGTACTTC. The V gene is TRBV11-1, the J gene TRBJ2-7; 8 nucleotides line up with TRBD1. CDR1 is SGHAT, CDR2 FQDESV, per germline (reference sequence). The CDR3 covers 17 residues. With 0 bases clipped from V and 1 base from J, the junction kept 8 bases outside the gene matches. Full variable domain (outside the CDR3, taken from reference TRBV11-1 and TRBJ2-7): EAEVAQSPRYKITEKSQAVAFWCDPISGHATLYWYRQILGQGPELLVQFQDESVVDDSQLPKDRFSAERLKGVDSTLKIQPAELGDSAMYLCASSLASGTGKSYEQYFGPGTRLTVT.

The J gene is TRBJ1-4, the V gene TRBV30; D not resolved. The germline V gene has CDR1 GTSNPN and CDR2 SVGIG (reference sequence). The CDR3 is 12 residues long. Trimming left V 2 bases short and J 8 bases short, with 9 bases between. As DNA, the CDR3 is TGTGCCTGGAGTAGAGGGAGAGAAAAACTGTTTTTT. Translating it yields CAWSRGREKLFF.

This chain links TRBV21-1 with TRBJ1-5; TRBD1 is the table's D call and was not checked against the DNA. TRBV21-1 is described as a pseudogene. The CDR3 runs 20 residues. The CDR3 here is CASSINTLTGQYFSNQPQHF. CDR3 coding DNA: TGTGCCAGCAGCATAAACACTCTCACGGGACAGTATTTTAGCAATCAGCCCCAGCATTTT.

This chain uses TRBV7-9 with TRBJ2-1, with D possibly matching TRBD1 (6 bases). Germline CDR1 and CDR2: SEHNR and FQNEAQ (reference sequence). CDR3 length: 16 residues. V lost 5 bases and J lost 3, with 17 bases in between. This CDR3 reads CASSPGQGNGYNEQFF. In DNA, the CDR3 is TGTGCCAGCAGCCCCGGGCAGGGGAACGGCTACAATGAGCAGTTCTTC.

This chain connects TRBV30 to TRBJ1-1, with 7 bases that match TRBD1. V was clipped by 0 bases and J by 0 bases; unmatched bases: 7. This CDR3 comprises 16 residues. CDR1 GTSNPN and CDR2 SVGIG come from the germline V gene (reference sequence). The CDR3 reads CAWSVNRGSLNTEAFF. In DNA form, the CDR3 reads TGTGCCTGGAGTGTAAACAGGGGAAGTTTGAACACTGAAGCTTTCTTT.

CDR3 nucleotides: TGTGCCAGCAGCGGCGGTGGAGGACAGGGGGCCGCTTTCTTT. This translates into CASSGGGGQGAAFF. V is TRBV9 and J is TRBJ1-1; TRBD1 aligns across 11 bases. The CDR3 is made up of 14 amino acids. Germline-derived CDR1 and CDR2 are SGDLS and YYNGEE. After removal of 3 bases from V and 11 bases from J, the junction contained 9 bases not matched to a gene.

This chain joins TRBV18 and TRBJ2-1, with 9 bases that match TRBD2. The V segment lost 0 bases and the J segment 2 bases; nucleotides outside the gene matches: 8. The CDR3 length is 18 residues. The germline gives CDR1 KGHSH, CDR2 LQKENI. In DNA form, the CDR3 reads TGTGCCAGCTCACCACCTAGGGCTAGCGGGGACCCCTACAATGAGCAGTTCTTC. Amino acids: CASSPPRASGDPYNEQFF.

The chain recombines TRBV5-1 with TRBJ2-7, with 7 bases fitting TRBD1. CDR3 length equals 15 residues. The V gene's germline CDR1 is SGHRS and CDR2 YFSETQ. The V gene end was trimmed by 0 bases and the J gene end by 3 bases; junction bases not matched to a gene: 6. The CDR3 bases are TGCGCCAGCAGCTTGGCGGGACAGCCAAACTACGAGCAGTACTTC. Encoded protein: CASSLAGQPNYEQYF.

V usage is TRBV2 and J usage is TRBJ2-5; 16 bases line up with TRBD2. Germline V CDR1 and CDR2: SNHLY, FYNNEI. CDR3 length: 16 residues. V lost 6 bases, J lost 4 bases, and 5 bases stayed unmatched. The CDR3 coding sequence is TGTGCCAGCAGAGGGACTAGCGGGGGGGCAAGAGAGACCCAGTACTTC. Protein: CASRGTSGGARETQYF.

J is TRBJ2-5 and V is TRBV11-2; D might be TRBD2 (6 bases). The J call may not be correct, given that the DNA end is closer to TRBJ2-7. From germline, CDR1 is SGHAT and CDR2 FQNNGV. This CDR3 has 14 amino acids. CDR3 sequence reads: CASSQLGTGYEQYF. The CDR3 DNA reads TGTGCCAGCAGCCAGCTCGGGACTGGGTACGAGCAGTACTTC.

The genes are TRBV19 and TRBJ1-3; D possibly corresponds to TRBD1 (6 bases). The CDR3 is 16 residues long. From germline, CDR1 is LNHDA and CDR2 SQIVND (reference sequence). V lost 5 bases to trimming and J lost 4 bases, with 18 bases between them. The CDR3 DNA follows: TGTGCCAGTAGTCCCGACCTGGGGGCAGGAGGAAACACCATATATTTT. Protein sequence: CASSPDLGAGGNTIYF. The whole variable domain, filled in from reference TRBV19 and TRBJ1-3, reads DGGITQSPKYLFRKEGQNVTLSCEQNLNHDAMYWYRQDPGQGLRLIYYSQIVNDFQKGDIAEGYSVSREKKESFPLTVTSAQKNPTAFYLCASSPDLGAGGNTIYFGEGSWLTVV.